This paragraph reports one TCR beta chain. Data came from immunoSEQ multiplex PCR; TCRdb stores just in-frame clones and leaves some out. The data contain more than 110,000 clones, 92% of them singletons. This specimen comes from a study of T cell responses to AZD1222 COVID-19 vaccine. CDR1 is SGHRS and CDR2 is YFSETQ in the germline V gene. V lost 5 bases and J 2 bases, leaving 15 bases between the germline ends. This CDR3 is built from 15 residues. Sequencing was performed on peripheral blood, taken 28 days after the second AZD1222 dose. The chain couples TRBV5-1 to TRBJ2-3; the D gene is possibly TRBD1 (6 bases). The sequence was collected from an adult who received the AZD1222 COVID-19 vaccine. In DNA, the CDR3 is TGCGCCAGCAGACCCGGACAGATTAACACAGATACGCAGTATTTT. Translation gives CASRPGQINTDTQYF.